These 29 T cell receptor beta chains originate from one sample sequenced in a study of blood T cell repertoires in COVID-19. The data were produced by immunoSEQ multiplex PCR, yet TCRdb's version contains in-frame clones alone and is incomplete. The sample has roughly 250,000 clones, roughly 82% seen once. The sample taken for sequencing was peripheral blood. These receptor sequences come from a woman of 80 years or more with active or convalescent COVID-19.

This clone has just a few counts. The V and J genes are TRBV10-3 and TRBJ1-6, with D unresolved. The CDR3 totals 15 residues. Per the germline V gene, CDR1 is ENHRY and CDR2 is SYGVKD. V was clipped by 3 bases and J by 7 bases, with 13 bases between them. CDR3 sequence: CAISEPGDLNSPLHF. CDR3 DNA sequence: TGTGCCATCAGTGAACCGGGAGACCTAAATTCACCCCTCCACTTT.

V gene TRBV4-1 combines with J gene TRBJ2-1, with a tentative D call TRBD2 (5 bases). This CDR3 contains 16 residues. V was trimmed by 3 bases and J by 4 bases, leaving 16 bases between them. Looked up from germline, CDR1 is MGHRA and CDR2 is YSYEKL. CDR3 nucleotides: TGCGCCAGCAGCCATGGGCCCACGGACTTTTACAATGAGCAGTTCTTC. This encodes CASSHGPTDFYNEQFF.

V is TRBV11-3 and J is TRBJ1-1; 8 nucleotides agree with TRBD1. The V and J ends lost 5 bases and 0 bases, in that order; junction bases with no gene match: 2. Germline CDR1 SGHNT, CDR2 YENEEA. CDR3 length: 14 amino acids. As DNA, the CDR3 is TGTGCCAGCAGCCAGACAGGGGTGAACACTGAAGCTTTCTTT. As protein: CASSQTGVNTEAFF.

The rearrangement links TRBV13 to TRBJ2-2, with D tentatively TRBD2 (7 bases). Per germline, CDR1 PRHDT and CDR2 FYEKMQ (reference sequence). This CDR3 region has 15 residues. Deletions cut 5 bases from V and 7 bases from J, with 17 bases between. In DNA, the CDR3 is TGTGCCAGCAGCAGAGGGGGACTAAGGGACGGGGAGCTGTTTTTT. Translating gives CASSRGGLRDGELFF.

The V and J genes are TRBV29-1 and TRBJ2-7; a possible D gene is TRBD1 (6 bases). The CDR3 consists of 12 residues. From germline, CDR1 is SQVTM and CDR2 ANQGSEA. Trimming left V 7 bases short and J 2 bases short, with 12 bases between. The CDR3 region is CSARTEAYEQYF. CDR3 DNA sequence: TGCAGCGCAAGGACAGAAGCCTACGAGCAGTACTTC.

The chain carries TRBV18 and TRBJ1-3; D is uncertain. V was shortened by 5 bases and J by 4 bases, with 12 bases between the two germline ends. The germline gives CDR1 KGHSH, CDR2 LQKENI. The CDR3 totals 14 residues. CDR3: CASSGGSPGNTIYF. DNA for the CDR3: TGTGCCAGCTCAGGAGGGTCTCCCGGAAACACCATATATTTT.

The chain has TRBV29-1 and TRBJ2-5; TRBD1 is a possible D gene (6 bases). Trimming left V 5 bases short and J 3 bases short, with 10 bases between. The CDR3 covers 12 residues. CDR1 SQVTM and CDR2 ANQGSEA come from the germline V gene. CDR3 sequence reads: CSVFDRKETQYF. The CDR3 region has the DNA TGCAGCGTTTTTGACAGGAAAGAGACCCAGTACTTC.

This clone has more than one count but fewer than ten. The chain couples TRBV27 to TRBJ2-7, with D tentatively TRBD1 (6 bases). Per germline, CDR1 MNHEY and CDR2 SMNVEV (reference sequence). V was clipped by 3 bases and J by 7 bases, with 10 bases between them. The CDR3 is 12 residues long. CDR3 loop: CASSFQQGEQYF. CDR3 nucleotide sequence: TGTGCCAGCAGTTTTCAACAGGGTGAGCAGTACTTC.

The chain links TRBV6-5 to TRBJ1-3, with TRBD1 as a possible D gene (6 bases). Trimming took 2 bases from V and 4 from J, leaving 12 bases between them. The germline V gene encodes CDR1 MNHEY and CDR2 SVGAGI. The CDR3 contains 15 residues. The CDR3 spells CASSYRGAGGNTIYF. DNA for the CDR3: TGTGCCAGCAGTTACCGGGGGGCTGGAGGAAACACCATATATTTT.

This chain links TRBV5-6 with TRBJ1-1; 7 bases line up with TRBD1. The V and J ends lost 5 bases and 4 bases, in that order; junction bases with no gene match: 11. Germline loops: CDR1 SGHDT, CDR2 YYEEEE. The CDR3 has 15 residues. The CDR3 bases are TGTGCCAGCAGTCGGACAGGAGGGCCGGGCACTGAAGCTTTCTTT. Its protein product is CASSRTGGPGTEAFF.

CDR3 amino acids: CASSLFSSGGTDTQYF. CDR3 DNA sequence: TGCGCCAGCAGCTTGTTTTCGAGCGGGGGCACAGATACGCAGTATTTT. The rearrangement joins TRBV5-1 to TRBJ2-3; 7 bases line up with TRBD2. The CDR3 covers 16 residues. V was clipped by 1 base and J by 1 base; unmatched bases: 6. Germline CDR1 SGHRS, CDR2 YFSETQ.

This clone was observed a single time. The chain links TRBV24-1 to TRBJ1-5; 10 bases match TRBD1. The CDR3 is 15 amino acids. CDR1 and CDR2 from the germline V gene are KGHDR and SFDVKD. Losses at the gene ends were 3 bases for V and 7 bases for J; bases not matched to a gene: 5. The DNA for the CDR3 is TGTGCCACCAGTGATCACGGGACAGGGGAGCAGCCCCAGCATTTT. This translates into CATSDHGTGEQPQHF.

This chain links TRBV4-2 with TRBJ2-5, with 9 bases lining up with TRBD2. V was pared by 2 bases and J by 5 bases, with 9 bases of the junction left unmatched. CDR1 is LGHNA and CDR2 is YNFKEQ in the germline V gene. The CDR3 contains 16 residues. The CDR3 loop is CASSQLEGRGGETQYF. In DNA, the CDR3 is TGTGCCAGCAGCCAACTCGAGGGGCGGGGGGGTGAGACCCAGTACTTC.

This chain joins TRBV9 and TRBJ2-3; the match to TRBD2 covers 7 bases. Per the germline V gene, CDR1 is SGDLS and CDR2 is YYNGEE. This CDR3 region has 16 residues. The V segment lost 0 bases and the J segment 2 bases; nucleotides outside the gene matches: 6. The CDR3 sequence: CASSVGGLAVTDTQYF. The CDR3 DNA follows: TGTGCCAGCAGCGTAGGCGGTCTAGCGGTCACAGATACGCAGTATTTT.

V gene TRBV18 combines with J gene TRBJ1-6; D not resolved. Germline V CDR1 and CDR2: KGHSH, LQKENI. The CDR3 runs to 15 residues. Between the trimmed V and J ends, which lost 1 base and 10 bases, there was a span of 14 bases. This chain's CDR3 is CASSPRAGGRSPLHF. For the CDR3, the DNA is TGTGCCAGCTCACCACGGGCAGGCGGGAGGTCACCCCTCCACTTT. Full variable domain (outside the CDR3, taken from reference TRBV18 and TRBJ1-6): NAGVMQNPRHLVRRRGQEARLRCSPMKGHSHVYWYRQLPEEGLKFMVYLQKENIIDESGMPKERFSAEFPKEGPSILRIQQVVRGDSAAYFCASSPRAGGRSPLHFGNGTRLTVT.

The chain employs TRBV5-6 and TRBJ2-5, with 8 nucleotides matching TRBD2. This CDR3 has 14 amino acids. Germline V gene data show CDR1 as SGHDT and CDR2 as YYEEEE. Losses at the gene ends were 7 bases for V and 5 bases for J; bases not matched to a gene: 10. CDR3 loop: CASGERGRGETQYF. The CDR3 region has the DNA TGTGCCAGCGGCGAGCGGGGGCGAGGTGAGACCCAGTACTTC.

The chain is built from TRBV6-6 and TRBJ1-2, with TRBD1 matching over 9 bases. CDR1 and CDR2 from the germline V gene are MNHNY and SVGAGI (reference sequence). J lost 5 bases, V lost 6 bases, and 7 bases had no gene match. There are 14 residues in the CDR3. For the CDR3, the DNA is TGTGCCAGCAGAGCCCGACAGGGGGAATATGGCTACACCTTC. This codes for CASRARQGEYGYTF.

The chain is built from TRBV5-4 and TRBJ2-2; no definite D call. CDR3 size: 16 residues. Germline CDR1 and CDR2: SGHNT and YYREEE (reference sequence). V gave up 2 bases and J gave up 0 bases, with 11 bases separating them. In DNA, the CDR3 is TGTGCCAGCAGCTTCAATCCTACCCCGAACACCGGGGAGCTGTTTTTT. Encoded protein: CASSFNPTPNTGELFF.

This clone was observed many times. The gene calls are TRBV5-1 and TRBJ1-6; the D gene is possibly TRBD1 (5 bases). This CDR3 contains 14 residues. The germline V gene has CDR1 SGHRS and CDR2 YFSETQ. The V end was cut by 6 bases, the J end by 9 bases, with 16 bases between. CDR3 nucleotides: TGCGCCAGCACCCGGGACGTGGGGGGTTCACCCCTCCACTTT. Encoded protein: CASTRDVGGSPLHF. Drawing the rest from reference TRBV5-1 and TRBJ1-6, the complete variable domain is KAGVTQTPRYLIKTRGQQVTLSCSPISGHRSVSWYQQTPGQGLQFLFEYFSETQRNKGNFPGRFSGRQFSNSRSEMNVSTLELGDSALYLCASTRDVGGSPLHFGNGTRLTVT.

The chain employs TRBV7-9 and TRBJ2-3, with D possibly matching TRBD2 (5 bases). V was shortened by 2 bases and J by 7 bases, with 10 bases between the two germline ends. This CDR3 contains 13 residues. Germline V gives CDR1 SEHNR, CDR2 FQNEAQ (reference sequence). In DNA form, the CDR3 reads TGTGCCAGCAGCTTATTAGCGCGGAATACGCAGTATTTT. Residues: CASSLLARNTQYF.

The chain links TRBV9 to TRBJ2-3; the match to TRBD2 covers 7 bases. The CDR3 contains 15 residues. Germline values: CDR1 SGDLS, CDR2 YYNGEE. After removal of 3 bases from V and 0 bases from J, the junction contained 4 bases not matched to a gene. As DNA, the CDR3 is TGTGCCAGCAGCGCGATCGGGGGGAGCACAGATACGCAGTATTTT. Its translation: CASSAIGGSTDTQYF. Full variable domain (outside the CDR3, taken from reference TRBV9 and TRBJ2-3): DSGVTQTPKHLITATGQRVTLRCSPRSGDLSVYWYQQSLDQGLQFLIQYYNGEERAKGNILERFSAQQFPDLHSELNLSSLELGDSALYFCASSAIGGSTDTQYFGPGTRLTVL.

The V and J genes are TRBV28 and TRBJ1-5, with D perhaps TRBD1 (5 bases). This CDR3 has 16 residues. CDR1 is MDHEN and CDR2 is SYDVKM in the germline V gene. Trimming stripped 5 bases from V and 7 bases from J, with 21 bases between. DNA of the CDR3: TGTGCCAGCAGTCCCCGACTTTGGGGACTATCCCAGCCCCAGCATTTT. Encoded protein: CASSPRLWGLSQPQHF.

CDR3 nucleotides: TGTGCCAGCAGCTCTGGACTGGCGGGAGCAGAGACCCAGTACTTC. Its translation: CASSSGLAGAETQYF. The V gene is TRBV7-6, the J gene TRBJ2-5; 7 bases are shared with TRBD2. CDR3 length equals 15 residues. V was pared by 4 bases and J by 4 bases, with 9 bases of the junction left unmatched. The V gene's germline CDR1 is SGHVS and CDR2 FNYEAQ.

This clone occurred once. Here the CDR3 DNA reads TGTGCCAGCAGCCCGCCTCCGACATCCCTCAACTATGGCTACACCTTC. Translation gives CASSPPPTSLNYGYTF. The chain employs TRBV5-8 and TRBJ1-2; no firm D call. CDR1 and CDR2 from the germline V gene are SGHTS and YDEGEE. The CDR3 is made up of 16 amino acids. V lost 4 bases and J lost 2, with 18 bases in between.

The V and J genes are TRBV5-1 and TRBJ2-1; 8 nucleotides agree with TRBD1. The CDR3 totals 17 residues. V lost 6 bases to trimming and J lost 1 base; unmatched junction nucleotides: 12. Germline V lookup: CDR1 SGHRS, CDR2 YFSETQ. CDR3 sequence (DNA): TGCGCCAGCATTCTTTCCCCACAGGGGGTGTCCTACAATGAGCAGTTCTTC. Translation gives CASILSPQGVSYNEQFF.

The DNA for the CDR3 is TGTGCCAGCAGCCCGTTCACAGATACGCAGTATTTT. Its protein product is CASSPFTDTQYF. V and J are TRBV5-4 and TRBJ2-3; D is uncertain. The CDR3 consists of 12 residues. V lost 4 bases, J lost 2 bases, and 5 bases lay in between. In germline, CDR1 is SGHNT, CDR2 YYREEE (reference sequence).

The chain employs TRBV19 and TRBJ2-7, with 9 bases that match TRBD2. Per the germline V gene, CDR1 is LNHDA and CDR2 is SQIVND (reference sequence). The CDR3 has 15 residues. The junction had 10 bases not matched to a gene; V was cut back by 6 bases and J by 4 bases. This CDR3 is CASRHDSGRTYEQYF. DNA for the CDR3: TGTGCCAGTAGACACGATAGCGGGAGAACGTACGAGCAGTACTTC.

J is TRBJ1-2 and V is TRBV12-3 or TRBV12-4; perhaps TRBD1 as D (6 bases). There are 13 residues in the CDR3. V gave up 6 bases and J gave up 6 bases, with 14 bases separating them. CDR3 protein: CASSLDRDNGYTF. For the CDR3, the DNA is TGTGCCAGCAGCCTCGACCGGGACAATGGCTACACCTTC.

The chain employs TRBV4-2 and TRBJ2-3; D call uncertain. The germline CDR1 and CDR2 sequences are LGHNA and YNFKEQ. The CDR3 covers 13 residues. V was shortened by 1 base and J by 7 bases, with 9 bases between the two germline ends. The CDR3 DNA sequence: TGTGCCAGCAGCCAAGCCCTAGAAAATACGCAGTATTTT. This sequence encodes CASSQALENTQYF.